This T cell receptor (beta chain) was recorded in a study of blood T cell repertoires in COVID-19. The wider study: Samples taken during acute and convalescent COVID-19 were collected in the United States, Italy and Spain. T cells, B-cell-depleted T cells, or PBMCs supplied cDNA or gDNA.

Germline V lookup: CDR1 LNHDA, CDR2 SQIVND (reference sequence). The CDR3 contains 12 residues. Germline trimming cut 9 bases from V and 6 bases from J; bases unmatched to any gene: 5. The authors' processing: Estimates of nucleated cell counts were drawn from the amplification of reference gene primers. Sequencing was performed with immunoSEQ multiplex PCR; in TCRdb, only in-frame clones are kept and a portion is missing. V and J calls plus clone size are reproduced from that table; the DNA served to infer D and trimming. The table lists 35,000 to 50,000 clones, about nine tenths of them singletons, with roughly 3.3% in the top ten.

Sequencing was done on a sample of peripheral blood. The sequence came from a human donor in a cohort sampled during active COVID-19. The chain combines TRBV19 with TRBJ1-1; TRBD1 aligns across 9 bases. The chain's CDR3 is CASRDRAAEAFF. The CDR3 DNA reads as TGTGCCAGCCGGGACAGGGCGGCTGAAGCTTTCTTT. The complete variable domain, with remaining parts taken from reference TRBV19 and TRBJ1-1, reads DGGITQSPKYLFRKEGQNVTLSCEQNLNHDAMYWYRQDPGQGLRLIYYSQIVNDFQKGDIAEGYSVSREKKESFPLTVTSAQKNPTAFYLCASRDRAAEAFFGQGTRLTVV.